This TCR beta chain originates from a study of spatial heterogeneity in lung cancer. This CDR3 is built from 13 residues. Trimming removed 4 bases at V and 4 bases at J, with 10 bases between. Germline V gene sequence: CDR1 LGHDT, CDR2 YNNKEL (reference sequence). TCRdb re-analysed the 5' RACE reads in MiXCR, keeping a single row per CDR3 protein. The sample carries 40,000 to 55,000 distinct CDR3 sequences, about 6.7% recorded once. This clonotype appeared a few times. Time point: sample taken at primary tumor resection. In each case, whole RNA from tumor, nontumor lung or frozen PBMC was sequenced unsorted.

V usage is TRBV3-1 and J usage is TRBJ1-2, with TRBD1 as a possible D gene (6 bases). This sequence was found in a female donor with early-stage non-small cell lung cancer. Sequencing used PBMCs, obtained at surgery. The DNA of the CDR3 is TGTGCCAGCAGCCCGGACAGATCCTATGGCTACACCTTC. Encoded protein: CASSPDRSYGYTF.